The 8 T cell receptor beta chains listed next were all sequenced from one sample in a study of blood T cells in healthy people across ages. Primers used in a second PCR of roughly 7 to 12 cycles were a sample-barcoded 5' primer and a J-beta primer mix. TCRdb re-called the 5' RACE reads through MiXCR, storing one row per CDR3 protein. The sample records 950,000 to 1,200,000 distinct CDR3 sequences, around two fifths being singletons. Material: blood. These TCRs come from a man in his late teens or twenties in good health.

The table lists this clonotype with a few counts. This clone may be a read error of a much larger clone one base away. This rearrangement joins TRBV20-1 to TRBJ1-4; no clear D. The CDR3 runs 13 residues. The germline CDR1 and CDR2 sequences are DFQATT and SNEGSKA (reference sequence). Trimming took off 4 bases at V and 1 base at J, with 7 bases between the two ends. DNA of the CDR3: TGCAGTGCTAATGCGGAAACTAATGAAAAACTGTTTTTT. This encodes CSANAETNEKLFF.

The CDR3 DNA reads TGTGCCAGCAGCCAAACGGTAATGGGGGGCTACACCTTC. This sequence encodes CASSQTVMGGYTF. This chain uses TRBV4-2 with TRBJ1-2; D is unclear. The germline V gene encodes CDR1 LGHNA and CDR2 YNFKEQ. V lost 2 bases and J 8 bases, leaving 12 bases between the germline ends. CDR3 length: 13 residues.

The chain has TRBV12-3 or TRBV12-4 and TRBJ2-3, with 7 bases that match TRBD2. This CDR3 is built from 15 residues. V shed 3 bases, J shed 9 bases, and the junction held 12 bases outside the gene matches. The CDR3, as DNA: TGTGCCAGCAGTTTCACGGCGGCCAGCGGGGCGACGCAGTATTTT. Its protein product is CASSFTAASGATQYF.

This clonotype was seen more than once but under ten times. The chain is built from TRBV24-1 and TRBJ2-1; weak D call: TRBD1 (6 bases). The CDR3 contains 16 residues. Germline CDR1 KGHDR, CDR2 SFDVKD. The germline V and J ends were trimmed by 2 bases and 7 bases, with 17 bases remaining between them. CDR3 sequence: CATSDSSRGIENEQFF. CDR3 DNA sequence: TGTGCCACCAGTGATTCGTCTAGGGGGATCGAGAATGAGCAGTTCTTC.

The chain has TRBV6-2 or TRBV6-3 and TRBJ1-2; D perhaps matches TRBD1 (6 bases). CDR3 size: 14 residues. Germline assignment: CDR1 MNHEY and CDR2 SVGEGT. Between the trimmed V and J ends, which lost 4 bases and 4 bases, there was a span of 13 bases. CDR3 residues: CASSLQGVVYGYTF. The CDR3 DNA is TGTGCCAGCAGTTTACAGGGAGTGGTCTATGGCTACACCTTC.

The rearrangement uses TRBV7-8 and TRBJ2-2, with D maybe TRBD2 (6 bases). Germline V gives CDR1 SGHVS, CDR2 FQNEAQ. The ends were cut back, 5 bases at V and 2 bases at J, with 9 bases in the middle. The CDR3 totals 14 residues. The CDR3 region is CASSRETNTGELFF. The CDR3 DNA sequence: TGTGCCAGCAGCCGGGAGACCAACACCGGGGAGCTGTTTTTT.

V gene TRBV4-3 combines with J gene TRBJ1-5; 12 positions agree with TRBD1. This CDR3 has 15 amino acids. V dropped 8 bases and J dropped 5; count of bases not matched to a gene: 7. In germline, CDR1 is LGHNA, CDR2 YSLEER. Here the CDR3 reads CASGPGQGADQPQHF. CDR3 in DNA: TGCGCCAGCGGCCCGGGACAGGGGGCTGATCAGCCCCAGCATTTT.

The gene calls are TRBV11-1 and TRBJ2-3, with a tentative D call TRBD1 (5 bases). Between the trimmed V and J ends, which lost 10 bases and 2 bases, there was a span of 25 bases. The CDR3 is 17 amino acids. Germline V gene data show CDR1 as SGHAT and CDR2 as FQDESV (reference sequence). The CDR3: CANTNPWGRANTDTQYF. The DNA for the CDR3 is TGTGCCAACACCAACCCGTGGGGCAGGGCCAACACAGATACGCAGTATTTT.